Below, 28 T cell receptor beta chains from the same sample are listed, as sequenced in a study of blood T cell repertoires in COVID-19. Generated by immunoSEQ multiplex PCR, the TCRdb table keeps only in-frame clones and is missing some. The data show about 210,000 clones, 82% seen once. Sequencing was carried out using peripheral blood. The origin of the receptors is a woman between 70 and 85 years old with COVID-19, enrolled during active disease.

V gene TRBV19 combines with J gene TRBJ2-2, with D uncertain. Germline V gene sequence: CDR1 LNHDA, CDR2 SQIVND (reference sequence). CDR3 length equals 13 residues. V lost 6 bases, J lost 5 bases, and 10 bases lay in between. CDR3 sequence (DNA): TGTGCCAGTAGCACAACGATAACCGGGGAGCTGTTTTTT. As protein: CASSTTITGELFF. Full variable domain (rest looked up from reference TRBV19 and TRBJ2-2): DGGITQSPKYLFRKEGQNVTLSCEQNLNHDAMYWYRQDPGQGLRLIYYSQIVNDFQKGDIAEGYSVSREKKESFPLTVTSAQKNPTAFYLCASSTTITGELFFGEGSRLTVL.

The chain joins TRBV9 to TRBJ2-2, with 12 bases matching TRBD2. Unmatched junction bases numbered 8, after V lost 4 bases and J lost 4 bases. Germline assignment: CDR1 SGDLS and CDR2 YYNGEE. The CDR3 is 17 residues long. CDR3 in DNA: TGTGCCAGCAGCCCTAGCGGGAGGGCATTCGTCACCGGGGAGCTGTTTTTT. Protein product: CASSPSGRAFVTGELFF.

V gene TRBV30 combines with J gene TRBJ1-1; D ambiguous. The length of the CDR3 is 13 residues. Germline-derived CDR1 and CDR2 are GTSNPN and SVGIG (reference sequence). V was cut by 5 bases and J by 0 bases, with 10 bases left in between. CDR3 sequence reads: CAWVGELNTEAFF. For the CDR3, the DNA is TGTGCCTGGGTCGGGGAGCTGAACACTGAAGCTTTCTTT.

This chain uses TRBV9 with TRBJ2-1; D is perhaps TRBD1 (6 bases). The CDR3 sequence is 16 residues long. V lost 1 base and J 7 bases, leaving 18 bases between the germline ends. Looked up from germline, CDR1 is SGDLS and CDR2 is YYNGEE. CDR3 in amino acids: CASSVSGASWENEQFF. Here the CDR3 DNA reads TGTGCCAGCAGCGTATCAGGGGCTAGCTGGGAGAATGAGCAGTTCTTC.

This clone was counted once. This chain connects TRBV2 to TRBJ2-7, with D perhaps matching TRBD1 (6 bases). The germline V gene has CDR1 SNHLY and CDR2 FYNNEI. V was shortened by 5 bases and J by 4 bases, with 18 bases between the two germline ends. The CDR3 contains 15 residues. The CDR3 DNA follows: TGTGCCAGCAGTCAGGCGGCGCAGGGGTCTTACGAGCAGTACTTC. This codes for CASSQAAQGSYEQYF.

This rearrangement joins TRBV28 to TRBJ1-2; D is ambiguous. The germline V gene encodes CDR1 MDHEN and CDR2 SYDVKM. The CDR3 is made up of 13 amino acids. V was trimmed by 5 bases and J by 7 bases, leaving 14 bases between them. In DNA form, the CDR3 reads TGTGCCAGCAGTCCTCGGACCGGAGGTGGCTACACCTTC. Protein: CASSPRTGGGYTF.

The chain joins TRBV3-1 (or the pseudogene TRBV3-2) to TRBJ2-1, with a possible D match to TRBD2 (6 bases). Trimming cost V 0 bases and J 6 bases, with 15 bases left between them. This CDR3 is built from 16 residues. CDR1 LGHDT and CDR2 YNNKEL come from the germline V gene (reference sequence). DNA for the CDR3: TGTGCCAGCAGCCAAGAGAGGGCGGGACGGTCCAATGAGCAGTTCTTC. This translates into CASSQERAGRSNEQFF.

The genes are TRBV24-1 and TRBJ1-5, with D maybe TRBD1 (6 bases). Looked up from germline, CDR1 is KGHDR and CDR2 is SFDVKD. The CDR3 has 16 amino acids. Trimming shortened V by 3 bases and J by 2 bases, and 13 bases separated the two germline ends. In DNA, the CDR3 is TGTGCCACCAGTGATGCCCGGGGGGCAGGCAATCAGCCCCAGCATTTT. This codes for CATSDARGAGNQPQHF.

The chain combines TRBV3-1 (or the pseudogene TRBV3-2) with TRBJ2-1, with D possibly being TRBD2 (5 bases). Per germline, CDR1 LGHDT and CDR2 YNNKEL (reference sequence). With 1 base removed from V and 3 bases from J, the gap between germline ends came to 19 bases. This CDR3 region has 18 residues. The CDR3 coding sequence is TGTGCCAGCAGCCAAGGACTTCAGCGGAGTGCCTACTACAATGAGCAGTTCTTC. Encoded protein: CASSQGLQRSAYYNEQFF.

The gene calls are TRBV7-2 and TRBJ2-1, with 10 bases fitting TRBD2. Germline CDR1 reads SGHTA; CDR2 reads FQGNSA. Trimming cost V 4 bases and J 15 bases; bases outside gene matches: 15. The CDR3 contains 15 residues. Here the CDR3 DNA reads TGTGCCAGCAGCTCCTGGACTAGCGGAGAACCACAGGCGTTCTTC. Translation gives CASSSWTSGEPQAFF.

V usage is TRBV5-5 and J usage is TRBJ2-3, with 13 bases lining up with TRBD2. Germline V gives CDR1 SGHKS, CDR2 YYEKEE (reference sequence). With V trimmed by 4 bases and J by 5 bases, 10 bases remained unmatched. This CDR3 is built from 17 residues. The CDR3 region is CASSARGTSGVQDTQYF. In nucleotides, the CDR3 is TGTGCCAGCAGCGCCCGGGGGACTAGCGGGGTACAAGATACGCAGTATTTT.

The rearrangement links TRBV6-2 or TRBV6-3 to TRBJ2-7; 9 bases line up with TRBD1. This CDR3 comprises 16 residues. After removal of 5 bases from V and 0 bases from J, the junction contained 8 bases not matched to a gene. Germline lookup yields CDR1 MNHEY and CDR2 SVGEGT. CDR3 sequence: CASSDPGQGSSYEQYF. The CDR3, as DNA: TGTGCCAGCAGTGACCCCGGACAGGGGAGCTCCTACGAGCAGTACTTC.

The chain has TRBV27 and TRBJ2-1, with 10 bases matching TRBD2. The CDR3 spans 18 residues. V lost 0 bases to trimming and J lost 0 bases; unmatched junction nucleotides: 5. CDR1 is MNHEY and CDR2 is SMNVEV in the germline V gene (reference sequence). CDR3 DNA sequence: TGTGCCAGCAGTTTATCGATAACTAGCGGGATCTCCTACAATGAGCAGTTCTTC. This sequence encodes CASSLSITSGISYNEQFF.

This clone was counted a single time. V and J are TRBV6-5 and TRBJ1-1, with D unresolved. The germline V gene encodes CDR1 MNHEY and CDR2 SVGAGI. Trimming took off 5 bases at V and 2 bases at J, with 9 bases between the two ends. The CDR3 has 13 residues. The chain's CDR3 is CASSRKYNTEAFF. Written as DNA, the CDR3 is TGTGCCAGCAGTCGTAAATATAACACTGAAGCTTTCTTT.

This clone has just a few counts. The chain recombines TRBV4-3 with TRBJ1-2, with TRBD1 identical over 7 bases. The V and J ends lost 0 bases and 7 bases, in that order; junction bases with no gene match: 5. The germline CDR1 and CDR2 sequences are LGHNA and YSLEER. The CDR3 is 14 residues long. Written as DNA, the CDR3 is TGCGCCAGCAGCCAAGAGAGTCAGGGGGGTGGCTACACCTTC. It is translated as CASSQESQGGGYTF.

This clone was detected only a few times. The chain carries TRBV7-9 and TRBJ1-2; D call uncertain. The CDR3 is made up of 12 amino acids. CDR1 is SEHNR and CDR2 is FQNEAQ in the germline V gene (reference sequence). Trimming took off 2 bases at V and 6 bases at J, with 7 bases between the two ends. DNA of the CDR3: TGTGCCAGCAGCTTATCCTCGGATGGCTACACCTTC. Translation gives CASSLSSDGYTF.

The gene calls are TRBV7-2 and TRBJ2-5; D is perhaps TRBD2 (6 bases). This CDR3 comprises 16 residues. The germline V gene has CDR1 SGHTA and CDR2 FQGNSA. Trimming removed 5 bases at V and 1 base at J, with 17 bases between. The CDR3: CASSPAGAGSQETQYF. CDR3 coding DNA: TGTGCCAGCAGCCCCGCTGGTGCGGGAAGCCAAGAGACCCAGTACTTC.

V usage is TRBV18 and J usage is TRBJ2-3, with 9 bases aligning to TRBD2. Unmatched junction bases numbered 13, after V lost 1 base and J lost 2 bases. Per the germline V gene, CDR1 is KGHSH and CDR2 is LQKENI. The CDR3 has 19 amino acids. The CDR3 is CASSPHPRTSATYTDTQYF. The CDR3 DNA follows: TGTGCCAGCTCACCACACCCCAGGACTAGCGCAACCTACACAGATACGCAGTATTTT.

The chain joins TRBV2 to TRBJ1-6; D is undetermined. With 4 bases removed from V and 5 bases from J, the gap between germline ends came to 9 bases. CDR1 and CDR2 (germline): SNHLY, FYNNEI. The CDR3 covers 14 residues. The CDR3 is CASSVNRDNSPLHF. The CDR3, as DNA: TGTGCCAGCAGTGTAAACCGGGATAATTCACCCCTCCACTTT.

The V gene is TRBV6-5, the J gene TRBJ1-6; 7 bases map to TRBD1. With V trimmed by 4 bases and J by 10 bases, 13 bases remained unmatched. CDR1 and CDR2 from the germline V gene are MNHEY and SVGAGI. CDR3 length equals 16 residues. The CDR3 spells CASSSTRGGPGSPLHF. CDR3 nucleotides: TGTGCCAGCAGTTCCACTCGAGGGGGCCCAGGGTCACCCCTCCACTTT.

V is TRBV7-9 and J is TRBJ1-3, with 8 bases that match TRBD1. J was trimmed by 3 bases and V by 4 bases; bases with no gene match: 5. Germline V CDR1 and CDR2: SEHNR, FQNEAQ (reference sequence). The CDR3 spans 15 residues. CDR3 nucleotides: TGTGCCAGCAGCTCACACAGGGGGGATGGAAACACCATATATTTT. This codes for CASSSHRGDGNTIYF.

The V gene is TRBV11-2, the J gene TRBJ1-6; no firm D call. CDR3 length: 17 residues. CDR1 SGHAT and CDR2 FQNNGV come from the germline V gene. Trimming removed 2 bases at V and 9 bases at J, with 20 bases between. CDR3 DNA sequence: TGTGCCAGCAGCTTAATAGGTCGCAGGCTGCTCGGTTCACCCCTCCACTTT. Its protein is CASSLIGRRLLGSPLHF.

The DNA of the CDR3 is TGTGCCAGCATCCCAAGTAGCGGGAGATATAATGAGCAGTTCTTC. Its protein is CASIPSSGRYNEQFF. The genes are TRBV28 and TRBJ2-1; 9 nucleotides align to TRBD2. Germline V gene sequence: CDR1 MDHEN, CDR2 SYDVKM. Germline trimming cut 7 bases from V and 7 bases from J; bases unmatched to any gene: 11. The CDR3 is made up of 15 amino acids.

This rearrangement joins TRBV19 to TRBJ2-5; 12 bases map to TRBD2. This CDR3 region has 15 residues. Germline V gene lookup returns CDR1 LNHDA and CDR2 SQIVND (reference sequence). V trimming: 6 bases; J trimming: 5 bases; junction bases outside the gene matches: 7. CDR3 DNA sequence: TGTGCCAGTAGCCTACGACTAGCGGGAGTCGAGACCCAGTACTTC. Translating it yields CASSLRLAGVETQYF.

This sequence joins TRBV9 and TRBJ1-6; 8 nucleotides match TRBD1. Unmatched junction bases numbered 0, after V lost 3 bases and J lost 7 bases. Germline V gene data show CDR1 as SGDLS and CDR2 as YYNGEE. The CDR3 has 13 residues. CDR3 sequence (DNA): TGTGCCAGCAGCGGGACAGGGAATTCACCCCTCCACTTT. It encodes CASSGTGNSPLHF.

The V call is TRBV14, the J call TRBJ2-3; 7 positions agree with TRBD1. Germline V lookup: CDR1 SGHDN, CDR2 FVKESK. V gave up 4 bases and J gave up 2 bases; unmatched junction bases: 3. This CDR3 contains 14 residues. Here the CDR3 DNA reads TGTGCCAGCAGCCTCGACAGGGTCACAGATACGCAGTATTTT. Its protein product is CASSLDRVTDTQYF.

The rearrangement joins TRBV28 to TRBJ1-4; TRBD1 is a possible D gene (5 bases). The V end was cut by 3 bases, the J end by 13 bases, with 12 bases between. The germline V gene encodes CDR1 MDHEN and CDR2 SYDVKM. There are 12 residues in the CDR3. DNA of the CDR3: TGTGCCAGCAGTTTGGATCCTGGGGCACTGTTTTTT. Translated, it gives CASSLDPGALFF.

V is TRBV7-8 and J is TRBJ1-1; D remains unclear. Trimming pared 4 bases from V and 1 base from J, leaving 13 bases between. Germline assignment: CDR1 SGHVS and CDR2 FQNEAQ. The CDR3 loop spans 15 amino acids. This CDR3 reads CASSSGFYGNTEAFF. The CDR3 DNA is TGTGCCAGCAGCTCAGGATTTTATGGGAACACTGAAGCTTTCTTT. Variable domain in full (rest from reference TRBV7-8 and TRBJ1-1): GAGVSQSPRYKVAKRGQDVALRCDPISGHVSLFWYQQALGQGPEFLTYFQNEAQLDKSGLPSDRFFAERPEGSVSTLKIQRTQQEDSAVYLCASSSGFYGNTEAFFGQGTRLTVV.